This TCR beta chain originates from a study of CD4 and CD8 cells across lung adenocarcinoma regions. In its sample, this clonotype is medium-sized. Localized lung adenocarcinoma, a non-small cell lung cancer, affected the donors. Using its own MiXCR run on the PCR reads, TCRdb lists one record per CDR3 protein. In the table there are 15,000 or so distinct CDR3 sequences, just under 45% of which are singletons. With 4 bases clipped from V and 4 bases from J, the junction kept 12 bases outside the gene matches. This CDR3 region has 16 residues. Germline V gene sequence: CDR1 MNHEY, CDR2 SVGAGI. The chain has TRBV6-5 and TRBJ2-5; 7 bases fit TRBD2. The sample consisted of CD4+ T cells from the center of a lung tumor. The sequence was collected from a male donor with lung adenocarcinoma. The CD4 and CD8 labels of this study may be unreliable. DNA of the CDR3: TGTGCCAGCAGTTCTTCCTCGGTGGGGGGGGGAGAGACCCAGTACTTC. Translating gives CASSSSSVGGGETQYF.